A single sample gave rise to the 10 T cell receptor beta chains below, sequenced in a study of CD8 T cells in ankylosing spondylitis. General observations from the study: A TCR beta motif made of several highly homologous variants seemed typical of ankylosing spondylitis blood.

Their antigens remain unidentified. TCRdb fed the 5' RACE reads into MiXCR, producing one record per CDR3 protein. In the table there are 700,000 to 850,000 distinct CDR3 sequences, about 11% of which are singletons. Material: blood, either unsorted or a sorted T cell fraction (not recorded which). These receptors all come from a male donor with ankylosing spondylitis.

The chain links TRBV6-1 to TRBJ1-4; no clear D. CDR3 length: 14 amino acids. V lost 1 base to trimming and J lost 10 bases, with 13 bases between them. Looked up from germline, CDR1 is MNHNS and CDR2 is SASEGT. The CDR3 nucleotides are TGTGCCAGCAGTGAAGAGTGGAGGCAGAGAAAACTGTTTTTT. Translated: CASSEEWRQRKLFF.

This clonotype was picked up a small number of times. The chain uses TRBV4-3 and TRBJ1-2; unclear D gene. Germline lookup yields CDR1 LGHNA and CDR2 YSLEER. Trimming took off 0 bases at V and 4 bases at J, with 12 bases between the two ends. The CDR3 has 15 amino acids. CDR3 nucleotide sequence: TGCGCCAGCAGCCAAGAAGGGAGCCCACCCTATGGCTACACCTTC. Protein product: CASSQEGSPPYGYTF.

This clonotype appeared many times. CDR3 coding DNA: TGCGCCAGCAGCCTAAGGTCCCTCAGTTACAATGAGCAGTTCTTC. It encodes CASSLRSLSYNEQFF. The rearrangement joins TRBV4-3 to TRBJ2-1; no definite D call. This CDR3 comprises 15 residues. Germline V gives CDR1 LGHNA, CDR2 YSLEER. V was clipped by 4 bases and J by 4 bases, with 14 bases between them.

This clonotype came up many times. This rearrangement joins TRBV6-1 to TRBJ2-1; 8 bases are a match to TRBD1. Unmatched junction bases numbered 15, after V lost 6 bases and J lost 11 bases. This CDR3 has 15 amino acids. CDR1 and CDR2 from the germline V gene are MNHNS and SASEGT. The CDR3 region has the DNA TGTGCCAGCAGCCCACTCGCCGACAGGGGTGGAAAGCAGTTCTTC. Translation gives CASSPLADRGGKQFF.

V gene TRBV28 combines with J gene TRBJ2-7, with 7 bases matching TRBD2. There are 14 residues in the CDR3. The ends lost 6 bases at V and 4 bases at J; junction bases unmatched: 9. Germline loops: CDR1 MDHEN, CDR2 SYDVKM. The CDR3 here is CASRSDGRIYEQYF. CDR3 sequence (DNA): TGTGCCAGCAGGTCGGACGGGAGGATTTACGAGCAGTACTTC.

The genes are TRBV6-2 or TRBV6-3 and TRBJ1-1; D not resolved. The CDR3 totals 13 residues. CDR1 MNHEY and CDR2 SVGEGT come from the germline V gene. V was cut by 6 bases and J by 3 bases, with 11 bases left in between. CDR3 region: CASRLRGYTEAFF. CDR3 coding DNA: TGTGCCAGCAGACTCCGCGGCTACACTGAAGCTTTCTTT.

This clonotype was recorded once. The chain has TRBV7-2 and TRBJ2-2; either TRBD1 or TRBD2 may supply D (5 bases each). Germline values: CDR1 SGHTA, CDR2 FQGNSA. The germline V and J ends were trimmed by 4 bases and 1 base, with 13 bases remaining between them. The CDR3 is 16 residues long. CDR3 sequence reads: CASSWGPLRNTGELFF. CDR3 DNA sequence: TGTGCCAGCAGCTGGGGACCCCTTCGGAACACCGGGGAGCTGTTTTTT.

This chain uses TRBV3-1 with TRBJ2-3, with D uncertain. The germline V gene has CDR1 LGHDT and CDR2 YNNKEL (reference sequence). V was shortened by 6 bases and J by 2 bases, with 18 bases between the two germline ends. This CDR3 has 16 residues. Here the CDR3 reads CASSLLGRPNTDTQYF. CDR3 DNA sequence: TGTGCCAGCAGTCTTTTAGGTAGACCAAACACAGATACGCAGTATTTT.

This clonotype showed up just a few times. This chain's CDR3 is CASSAGLAGANEQFF. DNA for the CDR3: TGTGCCAGCAGCGCGGGACTAGCGGGGGCCAATGAGCAGTTCTTC. This chain links TRBV11-2 with TRBJ2-1; TRBD2 matches at 14 bases. Germline-derived CDR1 and CDR2 are SGHAT and FQNNGV. The CDR3 has 15 amino acids. V lost 5 bases, J lost 6 bases, and 3 bases stayed unmatched.

In its sample, this clonotype was seen a few times. This chain uses TRBV7-8 with TRBJ2-7; D ambiguous. Germline CDR1 is SGHVS and CDR2 is FQNEAQ. V gave up 5 bases and J gave up 5 bases, with 22 bases separating them. This CDR3 comprises 16 residues. The CDR3 sequence is CASSARRLLGPNEQYF. CDR3 coding DNA: TGTGCCAGCAGCGCTAGACGGCTTTTAGGCCCTAACGAGCAGTACTTC.